The TCR beta chain under discussion was sequenced for a study of shared clonotypes between healthy human individuals. Study results and caveats: Even with large depth, rarefaction showed that sorted-subset sequencing was incomplete.

Splitting of CD4+ cells produced CD45RA+ naive and CD45RA-negative memory subsets. Tens of thousands of T cell genomes (approximately 180 ng DNA) went into each sorted-subset replicate. Generated by immunoSEQ multiplex PCR, the TCRdb table keeps only in-frame clones and is missing some. The profile covers under 2,500,000 clones, with approximately 94% appearing a single time and around 0.13% taken by the ten largest. Worth noting for this clone: The antigen remains undetermined.

The sequence was obtained from a man younger than 35 in good health. The sample taken for sequencing was naive CD4+ T cells sorted from blood. Subset: CD45RA+ positively selected.

CDR3 in DNA: TGTGCCACTGCAGGACCCCTGAGCTCCTACAATGAGCAGTTCTTC. Translated: CATAGPLSSYNEQFF. The chain joins TRBV28 to TRBJ2-1; D remains ambiguous. The V end lost 10 bases, the J end lost 0 bases, and 16 bases lay between the germline ends. Germline CDR1 reads MDHEN; CDR2 reads SYDVKM. The CDR3 has 15 residues.